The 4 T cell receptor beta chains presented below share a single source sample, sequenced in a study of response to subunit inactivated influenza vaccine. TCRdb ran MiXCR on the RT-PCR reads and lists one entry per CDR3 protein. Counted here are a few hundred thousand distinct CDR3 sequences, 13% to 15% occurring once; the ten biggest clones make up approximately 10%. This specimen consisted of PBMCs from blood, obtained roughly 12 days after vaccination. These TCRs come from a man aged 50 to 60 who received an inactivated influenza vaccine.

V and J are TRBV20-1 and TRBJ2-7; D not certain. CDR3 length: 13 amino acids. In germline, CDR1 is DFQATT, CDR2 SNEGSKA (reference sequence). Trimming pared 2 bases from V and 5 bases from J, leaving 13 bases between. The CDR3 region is CSARPSGAHEQYF. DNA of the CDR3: TGCAGTGCTAGACCCAGTGGAGCCCACGAGCAGTACTTC.

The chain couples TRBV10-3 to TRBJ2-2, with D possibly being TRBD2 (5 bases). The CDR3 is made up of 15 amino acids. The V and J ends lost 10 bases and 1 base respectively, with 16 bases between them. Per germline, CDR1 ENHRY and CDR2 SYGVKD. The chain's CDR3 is CATIRELLNTGELFF. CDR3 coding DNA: TGTGCCACGATAAGGGAGTTATTGAACACCGGGGAGCTGTTTTTT.

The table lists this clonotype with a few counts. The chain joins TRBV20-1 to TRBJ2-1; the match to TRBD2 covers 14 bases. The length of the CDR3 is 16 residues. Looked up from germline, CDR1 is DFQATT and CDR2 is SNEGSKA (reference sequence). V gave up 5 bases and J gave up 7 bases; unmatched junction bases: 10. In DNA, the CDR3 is TGCAGTGCTCAAGGGACTAGCGGGAGTAGTCGGAATGAGCAGTTCTTC. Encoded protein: CSAQGTSGSSRNEQFF.

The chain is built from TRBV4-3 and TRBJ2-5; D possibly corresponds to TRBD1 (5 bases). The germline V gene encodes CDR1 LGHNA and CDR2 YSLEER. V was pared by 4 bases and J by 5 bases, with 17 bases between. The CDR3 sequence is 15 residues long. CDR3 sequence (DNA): TGCGCCAGCAGCCCGGGTCCAGGGTATCCGGAGACCCAGTACTTC. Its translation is CASSPGPGYPETQYF.